This TCR beta chain appears in the sequencing data of a study of cytomegalovirus exposure and HLA in healthy donors (dated by TCRdb to 2016 to 2017). About the full investigation: According to an earlier analysis of several hundred of the donors, 150 million to 200 million T cells yielded 90 million to 140 million unique TCR beta sequences and 250 to 350 Gb of sequence data. The study used immunosequencing to profile the T cell repertoires of about 670 subjects and linked those repertoires to cytomegalovirus serostatus. High-throughput TCR immunosequencing, statistical association of individual TCRs with disease status, and machine learning were combined to predict cytomegalovirus infection status. To study patterns of TCR occurrence, a later analysis re-analyzed previously published TCR beta repertoires from 666 donors and added high-resolution HLA genotyping. Both class I and class II loci were covered by HLA typing, at four-digit resolution. Roughly 5 DR-DQ haplotypes were treated as single units for association and clustering because of strong linkage in the cohort. On average, approximately 250,000 unique TCR beta nucleotide sequences were sequenced per donor among fewer than 500 genotyped donors of the cohort, with roughly 18% of those sequences being non-productive. In the later analysis, no new phenotypic data were used to find candidate immune exposures; instead, reliance was placed on TCR beta sequences and their occurrence across donors. A later genetic analysis took genome-wide SNP genotypes for 398 of the 666 donors and used that subset as a discovery cohort. The study was designed to test whether signatures of past pathogen exposure could be identified by cataloging public T cell receptors. About 310 gigabases of sequencing data and approximately 84 million unique TCR sequences were included in an early release covering roughly 600 HLA-typed donors. To decide whether each TCR beta V gene segment behaved as functional or pseudogenic, an earlier analysis of several hundred of the donors relied on high-throughput TCR beta sequencing. Donor age, sex, ethnicity and CMV serostatus were compiled alongside the repertoire data. The number of donors typed differed by locus, with roughly 629-640 for A, B, C, DRB1 and DQB1, roughly 550 for DQA1, 600 to 610 for DPA1, and around 430 for DPB1. Every repertoire in the discovery cohort had been generated on one and the same sequencing platform. Along with the approximately 650-subject first cohort, a separate validation cohort of about 110 different subjects was used. Of the 398 genotyped donors, approximately 81% were placed in the genetic ancestry cluster associated with self-reported Caucasian donors. Study-wide conclusions, independent of this receptor: In both the original and validation cohorts, the classifier was reported to diagnose cytomegalovirus status with high specificity and sensitivity. When HLA alleles, especially DR and DQ, strongly co-occurred, TCR associations were difficult to assign to individual alleles. The study gave a list of under 200 TCR beta chains associated with cytomegalovirus. In a later analysis, HLA-associated TCR beta chains were found to be more clonally expanded and to have lower generation probabilities than equally common non-associated chains. In a later genetic analysis, fewer N-insertions in productive TCRs were reported among donors in an Asian-associated ancestry cluster than the roughly 670-donor mean. An earlier analysis of around 500 of the donors showed that most TCR beta V segments appeared in productive rearrangements either about 87% or about 30% of the time, which broadly matched IMGT annotations. The earlier analysis of almost 600 of the donors excluded over 15 rarely observed V segments, including chromosome 9 orphons, because counts were too low. Some IMGT-functional V segments, including TRBV6-2 and TRBV6-3, could not be distinguished by the 87-base-pair reads and were therefore excluded. At a false discovery rate of 0.05, a later analysis linked about 17,000 TCR beta sequences to specific HLA alleles. A later analysis reported that several top co-occurrence clusters appeared linked to parvovirus B19, influenza, CMV and Epstein-Barr virus. Presence/absence analyses assumed roughly uniform sequencing depth across donors, an assumption that may not hold. Most TCR sequences were seen in very few donors, while some public TCRs were found in many individuals. This cohort had only TCR beta chains sequenced, and the lack of alpha or paired-chain data limited which features could be detected. A further reported finding was that TCR beta sequences accurately predicted the HLA-A and HLA-B alleles for most subjects in the first cohort. Correlated functional status among segregating V segments might be attributable to linkage disequilibrium, but an unknown experimental factor could not be ruled out. The authors suggested that the approach could potentially be generalized to other disease states and immunological phenotypes. Most CMV-associated TCR beta chains appeared to be HLA-restricted in a later analysis, and the HLA associations seemed to be driven largely by CMV exposure. According to a later analysis, TCR association rates differed among HLA loci, with DRB1 alleles showing the most associated TCRs and HLA-C alleles showing the fewest. A few of the identified cytomegalovirus-associated TCR beta chains were confirmed in vitro to be specific for cytomegalovirus antigens. Immune exposure information for the cohort was limited to CMV serostatus. A later genetic analysis associated a missense DCLRE1C variant with V-gene and J-gene trimming of TCR beta chains, and an independent cohort replicated the association. Because HLA typing was unavailable for some donors at each locus, only the typed subset was used in association tests. A cluster of highly shared sequence variants was judged likely to represent a technical artifact of the sequencing pipeline.

With regard to this clone: This clone's antigen is unknown. Base-call qualities are not available, and no considerably larger clone is one nucleotide away.

Library generation was performed with the immunoSEQ multiplex PCR assay. For the multiplex PCR, a mixture combining 60 forward primers for TCR Vbeta segments and 13 reverse primers for TCR Jbeta segments was used. A multiplex PCR assay on genomic DNA amplified the CDR3 region of rearranged TCR beta genes. Amplified TCR beta libraries were sequenced as 87-base-pair reads on the Illumina HiSeq System. On the authors' methods: A later analysis counted tens of millions of unique TCR beta chains across the 600 to 850 repertoires, and roughly 9.9 million of these chains were shared by at least two donors. To remove PCR and sequencing errors, raw reads were error-corrected and collapsed into unique sequences using a nearest-neighbor algorithm that merged closely related sequences. CDR3 sequences were aligned to IMGT reference sequences to assign V, D and J gene segments. For a sequence to be retained, at least a six-nucleotide match to both a V gene segment and a J gene segment was required. A rearrangement counted as productive if the CDR3 had no stop codons and remained in frame with V and J, and every other rearrangement counted as non-productive. CDR3 was defined according to IMGT convention as the region running from the second conserved V-encoded cysteine to the conserved J-encoded phenylalanine. In an earlier analysis of roughly 610 of the donors, sequences lacking an unambiguous match to a single V gene segment were excluded. In an earlier analysis of 587 of the donors, a V segment was called functional when productive rearrangements were above 56.7%, and segregating when the standard deviation between donors exceeded 5%. A statistical classification framework was developed to diagnose cytomegalovirus status using the catalog of TCR beta chain sequences. In a later analysis, TCR nucleotide sequences were compared against IMGT/GENE-DB human TR gene sequences so that V and J genes could be assigned. Using the TCRdist pipeline, a later analysis assigned CDR3 sequences along with most-parsimonious VDJ recombination scenarios. In a later analysis, each TCR beta chain was defined by its CDR3 amino acid sequence together with its V-gene family, and reads without a unique V-gene family were excluded. In a later analysis, approximately 640 highly shared, low-generation-probability nucleotide sequences were removed to address suspected cross-contamination and a sequencing artifact. In a later analysis, a clonal expansion index for each public chain was calculated from normalized within-repertoire ranks of inferred template counts. In a later analysis, generation probabilities were computed with a VDJ recombination model fitted to out-of-frame rearrangements, and the resulting probabilities were checked against IGoR. In a later analysis, TCR-TCR, TCR-HLA and TCR-CMV co-occurrence was scored with hypergeometric tests, and a repertoire-size bias correction was applied to TCR pairs. In a later analysis, false discovery rates were estimated by permuting HLA or CMV assignments 20 times. In a later analysis, co-occurring TCRs were grouped using DBSCAN, with TCRdist sequence similarity added in when clustering inside HLA-allele-positive subsets. Repertoires with fewer than 30,000 or more than 120,000 public chains, plus five repertoires with anomalous nucleotide sharing, were excluded from co-occurrence clustering. The immuneACCESS repertoire file appears here via TCRdb, limited to in-frame rearrangements. These files lack a portion of the clones; in checked studies, under half of the deficit traces to unresolved V genes, and the cause of the others is not known. The V and J calls and clone size are taken from that table; D and trimming were inferred from the DNA. For this sample the table gives under 200,000 clones, of which about 75% were detected only once. Roughly 7.8% of the sample belongs to the ten largest clones.

The cohort comprised hundreds of healthy bone marrow donors. At the time of sampling, all cohort members were nominally healthy, though unrecorded immune exposures were likely present. The donor tested CMV seropositive, placing the donor among the 290 or so seropositive members of the cohort. A peripheral blood sample was provided by each donor, and peripheral blood mononuclear cells were used for TCR beta sequencing. Genomic DNA extraction from the blood cell samples was performed with the Qiagen DNeasy Blood Extraction Kit. According to the germline V gene, CDR1 reads SGDLS and CDR2 reads YYNGEE. V lost 4 bases and J lost 3 bases; the stretch between them is 15 bases long. Measured from the cysteine to the phenylalanine, the CDR3 is 15 residues long. CDR3 DNA is the only sequence kept; it has 45 bases, read in frame from the first base.

Sample: PBMCs. This chain is built from TRBV9 and TRBJ2-3; TRBD2 is a weak D gene call, 5 bases matching. This receptor was taken from a woman in her 40s in good health and CMV-seropositive. At the DNA level, the sequence is TGTGCCAGCAGCCCCCGCCGGAGCGGAACAGATACGCAGTATTTT. It specifies CASSPRRSGTDTQYF.